This paragraph covers one T cell receptor beta chain sequence. As yet, its antigen is unknown. This specimen comes from a study of cytomegalovirus exposure and HLA in healthy donors. Broader study findings: It was assumed in the presence/absence analyses that sequencing depth was roughly uniform across donors. Most subjects had HLA-A and HLA-B alleles reportedly predicted accurately by TCR beta sequences. Sequencing probably produced one cluster of sequence variants that were highly shared. Productive status was seen about 87% or about 30% of the time for most TCR beta V segments in an earlier analysis.

The CDR3 sequence is 15 residues long. Germline V gene sequence: CDR1 MNHNS, CDR2 SASEGT. V lost 6 bases and J 9 bases, leaving 21 bases between the germline ends. 13 Jbeta primers and 60 Vbeta primers were used for the PCR. Data came from immunoSEQ multiplex PCR; TCRdb stores just in-frame clones and leaves some out. The top ten clones hold around 2.8% of a sample with over 80,000 clones, roughly 70% of them seen once. The source material was PBMCs. This TCR came from a man in his forties in good health and CMV-seronegative. The V call is TRBV6-1, the J call TRBJ1-3; no definite D call. In DNA form, the CDR3 reads TGTGCCAGCAGGGGTTCTACAGCCGGAATGAGCACCATATATTTT. This sequence encodes CASRGSTAGMSTIYF.